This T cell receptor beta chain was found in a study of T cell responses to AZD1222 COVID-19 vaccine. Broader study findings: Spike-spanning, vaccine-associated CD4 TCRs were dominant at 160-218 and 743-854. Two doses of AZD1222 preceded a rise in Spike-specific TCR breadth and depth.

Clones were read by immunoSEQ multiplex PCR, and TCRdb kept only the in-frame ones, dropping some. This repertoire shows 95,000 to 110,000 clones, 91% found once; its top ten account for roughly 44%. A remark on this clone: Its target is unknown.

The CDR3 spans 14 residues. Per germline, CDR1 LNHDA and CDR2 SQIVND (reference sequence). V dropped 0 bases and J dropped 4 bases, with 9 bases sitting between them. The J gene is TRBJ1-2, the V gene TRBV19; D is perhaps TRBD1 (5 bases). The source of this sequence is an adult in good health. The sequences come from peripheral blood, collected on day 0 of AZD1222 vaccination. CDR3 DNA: TGTGCCAGTAGTATAGAGGCAGGGACCTATGGCTACACCTTC. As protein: CASSIEAGTYGYTF.